This TCR beta chain was recovered during a study of T-cell reconstitution after alpha-beta-depleted transplantation in children. The library targeted TCRbeta and was prepared with unique molecular identifiers. TCRdb redid the calling of the PCR reads with MiXCR, one entry per CDR3 protein. This sample has fewer than 400,000 distinct CDR3 sequences, with 20% found just once. This TCR was recovered from a human donor who donated a stem cell graft to a child with acute myeloid leukemia. The sequences come from PBMCs from the stem cell graft donor, collected from the stem cell graft.

CDR3 region: CASRRMGEKLFF. In nucleotides, the CDR3 is TGTGCCAGCAGGAGGATGGGGGAAAAACTGTTTTTT. This sequence joins TRBV12-3 or TRBV12-4 and TRBJ1-4; D unclear. The V gene lost 6 bases and the J gene lost 8 bases, with 10 bases spanning the gap. The CDR3 covers 12 residues.